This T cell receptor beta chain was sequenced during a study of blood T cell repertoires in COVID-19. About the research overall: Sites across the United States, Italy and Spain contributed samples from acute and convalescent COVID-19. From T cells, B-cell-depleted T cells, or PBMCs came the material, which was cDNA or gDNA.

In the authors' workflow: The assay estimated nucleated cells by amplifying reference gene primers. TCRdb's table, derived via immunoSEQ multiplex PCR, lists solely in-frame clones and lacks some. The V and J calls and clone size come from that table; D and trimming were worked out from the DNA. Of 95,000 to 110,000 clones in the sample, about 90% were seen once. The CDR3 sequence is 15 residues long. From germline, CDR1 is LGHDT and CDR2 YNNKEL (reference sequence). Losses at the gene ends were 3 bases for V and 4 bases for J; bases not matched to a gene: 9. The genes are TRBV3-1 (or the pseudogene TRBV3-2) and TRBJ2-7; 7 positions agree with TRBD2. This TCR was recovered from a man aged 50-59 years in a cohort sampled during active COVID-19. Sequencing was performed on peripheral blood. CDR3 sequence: CASSQPASGLYEQYF. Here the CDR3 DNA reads TGTGCCAGCAGCCAGCCGGCTAGCGGACTATACGAGCAGTACTTC.